These 26 T cell receptor beta chains originate from one sample sequenced in a study of cytomegalovirus exposure and HLA in healthy donors. PCR employed 60 Vbeta and 13 Jbeta primers. Data came from immunoSEQ multiplex PCR; TCRdb stores just in-frame clones and leaves some out. The sample shows around 180,000 clones, 65% to 85% of them seen only once. Sequencing was performed on PBMCs. All receptors derive from a man aged 55 to 70 in good health and CMV-seronegative.

The rearrangement links TRBV19 to TRBJ1-1, with D unclear. The CDR3 has 15 amino acids. The germline CDR1 and CDR2 sequences are LNHDA and SQIVND (reference sequence). V dropped 3 bases and J dropped 1 base, with 12 bases sitting between them. As DNA, the CDR3 is TGTGCCAGTAGTATCCGGACTCATCCGAACACTGAAGCTTTCTTT. It encodes CASSIRTHPNTEAFF.

This chain connects TRBV9 to TRBJ2-2; 9 nucleotides match TRBD2. CDR1 is SGDLS, CDR2 YYNGEE, per germline. V trimming: 0 bases; J trimming: 5 bases; junction bases outside the gene matches: 2. The CDR3 spans 15 residues. CDR3 in DNA: TGTGCCAGCAGCGTAGTGACTAGCGGAACCGGGGAGCTGTTTTTT. It specifies CASSVVTSGTGELFF.

The J gene is TRBJ1-2, the V gene TRBV6-6; D perhaps matches TRBD1 (6 bases). CDR3 length: 14 amino acids. Germline V CDR1 and CDR2: MNHNY, SVGAGI (reference sequence). V was clipped by 6 bases and J by 2 bases, with 13 bases between them. The CDR3 region has the DNA TGTGCCAGCAGGGGCCGTACAGGGAACTATGGCTACACCTTC. Amino acids: CASRGRTGNYGYTF.

Concerning this clone: Compared with germline, one end of the junction differs, possibly owing to a read error. The CDR3 bases are TGCGCCAGCAGCCAGGCGCTAGCGGGAGCTGGGGCCAACGTCCTGCCTTTC. Its translation is CASSQALAGAGANVLPF. J is TRBJ2-6 and V is TRBV4-3; TRBD2 agrees at 10 bases. Germline values: CDR1 LGHNA, CDR2 YSLEER. The CDR3 extends over 17 amino acids.

The chain links TRBV2 to TRBJ2-1, with a weak D call TRBD1 (6 bases). The CDR3 totals 11 residues. Trimming took 5 bases from V and 10 from J, leaving 9 bases between them. Germline-derived CDR1 and CDR2 are SNHLY and FYNNEI. CDR3 residues: CASSTTGEQFF. The DNA of the CDR3 is TGTGCCAGCAGTACGACAGGAGAGCAGTTCTTC.

V usage is TRBV27 and J usage is TRBJ2-5; D might be TRBD1 (5 bases). The DNA end favors TRBJ2-7, so the J call may be wrong. The CDR3 length is 14 residues. Per the germline V gene, CDR1 is MNHEY and CDR2 is SMNVEV (reference sequence). Here the CDR3 DNA reads TGTGCCAGCAGGGGATGGACACTAAACTACGAGCAGTACTTC. Translated: CASRGWTLNYEQYF.

V and J are TRBV30 and TRBJ2-5; TRBD1 aligns across 7 bases. J was trimmed by 2 bases and V by 5 bases; bases with no gene match: 2. Germline V lookup: CDR1 GTSNPN, CDR2 SVGIG (reference sequence). This CDR3 is built from 12 residues. CDR3 sequence: CAWEQGQETQYF. CDR3 nucleotides: TGTGCCTGGGAACAGGGGCAAGAGACCCAGTACTTC.

The rearrangement joins TRBV25-1 to TRBJ2-3; 8 bases align to TRBD2. With 2 bases clipped from V and 3 bases from J, the junction kept 7 bases outside the gene matches. The CDR3 loop spans 16 amino acids. From germline, CDR1 is MGHDK and CDR2 SYGVNS. CDR3: CASSEPLAGLTDTQYF. The CDR3 DNA reads TGTGCCAGCAGTGAACCCCTAGCGGGTCTAACAGATACGCAGTATTTT.

The chain links TRBV5-4 to TRBJ2-2; 10 nucleotides agree with TRBD2. Germline-derived CDR1 and CDR2 are SGHNT and YYREEE (reference sequence). V dropped 4 bases and J dropped 7; count of bases not matched to a gene: 10. The CDR3 has 16 residues. CDR3 nucleotides: TGTGCCAGCAGCCCCGGACTAGCGGAGGCTCTCGGGGAGCTGTTTTTT. Its protein product is CASSPGLAEALGELFF.

This clone came up a few times. The chain links TRBV5-1 to TRBJ1-1; unclear D gene. The V gene's germline CDR1 is SGHRS and CDR2 YFSETQ. Trimming left V 0 bases short and J 3 bases short, with 9 bases between. CDR3 size: 14 residues. The CDR3 reads CASSLADTDTEAFF. The CDR3 DNA is TGCGCCAGCAGCTTGGCCGACACCGACACTGAAGCTTTCTTT. Together with reference TRBV5-1 and TRBJ1-1, the CDR3 gives the full variable domain: KAGVTQTPRYLIKTRGQQVTLSCSPISGHRSVSWYQQTPGQGLQFLFEYFSETQRNKGNFPGRFSGRQFSNSRSEMNVSTLELGDSALYLCASSLADTDTEAFFGQGTRLTVV.

The genes are TRBV11-2 and TRBJ2-1; 9 bases match TRBD2. Germline V gives CDR1 SGHAT, CDR2 FQNNGV. Trimming cost V 5 bases and J 0 bases; bases outside gene matches: 2. The CDR3 runs to 15 residues. CDR3: CASSRAGGSYNEQFF. Written as DNA, the CDR3 is TGTGCCAGCAGCCGAGCGGGAGGCTCCTACAATGAGCAGTTCTTC.

As regards this clone: One end of the junction fails to match germline, which may point to a read error. Written as DNA, the CDR3 is TGTGCCTGGAGCAAGGGGCGCGGGGATGGCTGCACCTTC. Translation: CAWSKGRGDGCTF. The V gene is TRBV30, the J gene TRBJ1-2; maybe TRBD1 (5 bases). The germline V gene has CDR1 GTSNPN and CDR2 SVGIG (reference sequence). The CDR3 totals 13 residues.

Turning to this clone: This sample includes further DNA sequences coding for the same CDR3. CDR3 bases: TGTGCCAGCAGCCGGGGGTCCCAAGAGACCCAGTACTTC. As protein: CASSRGSQETQYF. The gene calls are TRBV7-3 and TRBJ2-5; weak D call: TRBD2 (6 bases). In germline, CDR1 is SGHTA, CDR2 FQGTGA. CDR3 length: 13 residues. The germline V and J ends were trimmed by 5 bases and 1 base, with 8 bases remaining between them.

V and J are TRBV5-1 and TRBJ2-1; TRBD2 matches at 7 bases. The CDR3 runs to 16 residues. The germline V gene encodes CDR1 SGHRS and CDR2 YFSETQ. Trimming took 1 base from V and 0 from J; bases not matched to a gene: 4. As DNA, the CDR3 is TGCGCCAGCAGCTTGAGCGGGACGAGCTCCTACAATGAGCAGTTCTTC. Encoded protein: CASSLSGTSSYNEQFF.

V and J are TRBV7-9 and TRBJ2-7; 8 bases fit TRBD2. Germline trimming cut 2 bases from V and 2 bases from J; bases unmatched to any gene: 5. Germline V gene sequence: CDR1 SEHNR, CDR2 FQNEAQ (reference sequence). This CDR3 has 15 amino acids. This chain's CDR3 is CASSLLTSGTYEQYF. CDR3 sequence (DNA): TGTGCCAGCAGCTTACTAACTAGCGGCACCTACGAGCAGTACTTC.

This clone was counted only a few times. This sequence joins TRBV27 and TRBJ1-1; D not resolved. CDR3 length: 11 residues. V was pared by 3 bases and J by 6 bases, with 5 bases between. Germline V gene data show CDR1 as MNHEY and CDR2 as SMNVEV (reference sequence). The CDR3 protein is CASSFGPEAFF. The CDR3, as DNA: TGTGCCAGCAGTTTTGGGCCTGAAGCTTTCTTT.

As concerns this clone: Other DNA sequences of this sample code for an identical CDR3. This chain connects TRBV30 to TRBJ2-3; 9 bases agree with TRBD2. V dropped 0 bases and J dropped 2; count of bases not matched to a gene: 6. This CDR3 is built from 16 residues. Looked up from germline, CDR1 is GTSNPN and CDR2 is SVGIG (reference sequence). The CDR3 bases are TGTGCCTGGAGTGTAATGGCGGGAGGGTACACAGATACGCAGTATTTT. Its translation: CAWSVMAGGYTDTQYF.

Concerning this clone itself: At one of its ends the junction is not consistent with the germline gene, which may arise from a read error. The chain joins TRBV7-6 to TRBJ2-1, with D possibly being TRBD1 (6 bases). CDR3 length: 12 residues. CDR1 is SGHVS, CDR2 FNYEAQ, per germline. The CDR3 loop is CSSRHPTGKQFF. The CDR3 DNA reads as TGTTCCAGCAGACACCCAACAGGGAAGCAGTTCTTC.

The chain employs TRBV27 and TRBJ2-7; 11 bases are shared with TRBD2. The trim removed 0 bases at V and 2 bases at J, leaving 3 bases unmatched. CDR1 MNHEY and CDR2 SMNVEV come from the germline V gene (reference sequence). The CDR3 has 16 amino acids. The CDR3 region is CASSLSLAGGTYEQYF. The CDR3 bases are TGTGCCAGCAGTTTATCCCTAGCGGGAGGAACCTACGAGCAGTACTTC.

The sample holds one count of this clone. This chain joins TRBV19 and TRBJ2-1; 8 positions agree with TRBD2. The V and J ends lost 3 bases and 0 bases, in that order; junction bases with no gene match: 7. Germline lookup yields CDR1 LNHDA and CDR2 SQIVND (reference sequence). CDR3 size: 17 residues. This CDR3 is CASSMMSGSPSYNEQFF. The CDR3 coding sequence is TGTGCCAGTAGTATGATGAGCGGGAGCCCCTCCTACAATGAGCAGTTCTTC.

This clone appeared a single time. This rearrangement joins TRBV4-1 to TRBJ2-2; D might be TRBD1 (5 bases). CDR3 length: 15 residues. V was clipped by 0 bases and J by 5 bases, with 10 bases between them. CDR1 and CDR2 from the germline V gene are MGHRA and YSYEKL. The CDR3 loop reads CASSQDRRVTGELFF. The CDR3 DNA is TGCGCCAGCAGCCAAGATCGCAGGGTAACCGGGGAGCTGTTTTTT.

This clone turned up a few times. In the same sample, other DNA sequences code for this CDR3. J is TRBJ1-1 and V is TRBV6-5, with unresolved D. The CDR3 runs 12 residues. V shed 4 bases and J shed 0 bases, with 3 bases lying between them. Germline V gives CDR1 MNHEY, CDR2 SVGAGI. The CDR3 loop reads CASSSVNTEAFF. CDR3 DNA sequence: TGTGCCAGCAGTTCCGTGAACACTGAAGCTTTCTTT.

The V and J genes are TRBV28 and TRBJ2-7; 8 bases agree with TRBD1. Germline trimming cut 6 bases from V and 1 base from J; bases unmatched to any gene: 5. Per the germline V gene, CDR1 is MDHEN and CDR2 is SYDVKM. The CDR3 is 14 amino acids. This CDR3 is CASSGQGISYEQYF. The DNA of the CDR3 is TGTGCCAGCAGCGGACAGGGTATATCCTACGAGCAGTACTTC.

This chain connects TRBV10-2 to TRBJ2-5, with 7 bases aligning to TRBD2. V gave up 7 bases and J gave up 3 bases; unmatched junction bases: 5. The CDR3 is 13 amino acids. Germline CDR1 and CDR2: WSHSY and SAAADI. CDR3 amino acids: CASNPGGKETQYF. For the CDR3, the DNA is TGCGCCAGCAATCCGGGAGGAAAAGAGACCCAGTACTTC.

This chain joins TRBV28 and TRBJ1-1; D is perhaps TRBD1 (5 bases). CDR1 MDHEN and CDR2 SYDVKM come from the germline V gene. Trimming removed 3 bases at V and 4 bases at J, with 15 bases between. This CDR3 is built from 15 residues. Written as DNA, the CDR3 is TGTGCCAGCAGTTTTCCTACTCCGGGGGGCACTGAAGCTTTCTTT. Translated: CASSFPTPGGTEAFF. Together with reference TRBV28 and TRBJ1-1, the CDR3 gives the full variable domain: DVKVTQSSRYLVKRTGEKVFLECVQDMDHENMFWYRQDPGLGLRLIYFSYDVKMKEKGDIPEGYSVSREKKERFSLILESASTNQTSMYLCASSFPTPGGTEAFFGQGTRLTVV.

This clone appeared once. This rearrangement joins TRBV4-2 to TRBJ2-7; 8 positions agree with TRBD1. This CDR3 has 15 amino acids. Germline values: CDR1 LGHNA, CDR2 YNFKEQ. After removal of 0 bases from V and 3 bases from J, the junction contained 4 bases not matched to a gene. The CDR3 coding sequence is TGTGCCAGCAGCCAAGAAGGGGACAGGATCTACGAGCAGTACTTC. Translation gives CASSQEGDRIYEQYF.